The rows below give T cell receptor beta chains drawn from one sample of a study of blood T cell repertoires in COVID-19. TCRdb keeps only in-frame clones here, not all; method: immunoSEQ multiplex PCR. The sample yields around 47,000 clones, roughly 86% seen once. What was sequenced was peripheral blood. The source is a man older than 75 with active or convalescent COVID-19. Each CDR3 is given with its conserved first and last residue. The D gene is left open where the match is weak.

cdr3_nt: TGTGCCAGCAGTTTATCCGGGACAGGGGAGGGCAATCAGCCCCAGCATTTT
cdr3_aa: CASSLSGTGEGNQPQHF
v_call: TRBV28
j_call: TRBJ1-5
d_call: TRBD1

cdr3_nt: TGTGCCAGCAGCGTAAAACAGGGGAGTTCACCCCTCCACTTT
cdr3_aa: CASSVKQGSSPLHF
v_call: TRBV9
j_call: TRBJ1-6
d_call: TRBD1

cdr3_nt: TGCGCCAGCAGCTTATTGATGGAGAGCGATAAGGGCTACACCTTC
cdr3_aa: CASSLLMESDKGYTF
v_call: TRBV5-1
j_call: TRBJ1-2
d_call: .

cdr3_nt: TGTGCCACCAGTGATTTGAACAGCGAGGGAGAGACCCAGTACTTC
cdr3_aa: CATSDLNSEGETQYF
v_call: TRBV24-1
j_call: TRBJ2-5
d_call: .

cdr3_nt: TGTGCCAGCAGTCCCGAAGAGACCCAGTACTTC
cdr3_aa: CASSPEETQYF
v_call: TRBV2
j_call: TRBJ2-5
d_call: .

cdr3_nt: TGCGCCAGCAGCTTTCAAGCGGGGGGGTCGGATACGCAGTATTTT
cdr3_aa: CASSFQAGGSDTQYF
v_call: TRBV5-1
j_call: TRBJ2-3
d_call: TRBD2

cdr3_nt: TGTGCCAGCAGCCCTTCCCCCTACTACGAGCAGTACTTC
cdr3_aa: CASSPSPYYEQYF
v_call: TRBV3-1/TRBV3-2
j_call: TRBJ2-7
d_call: .

cdr3_nt: TGTGCCAGCAGGGCTAGCGGGGGAGGGGAGCAGTTCTTC
cdr3_aa: CASRASGGGEQFF
v_call: TRBV6-4
j_call: TRBJ2-1
d_call: TRBD2

cdr3_nt: TGTGCCAGCAGCGAGCAGCAGGGAGGCGGCAATGAGCAGTTCTTC
cdr3_aa: CASSEQQGGGNEQFF
v_call: TRBV6-5
j_call: TRBJ2-1
d_call: .

cdr3_nt: TGTGCCAGCAGCTCGTCAAGGGGGTGGACCGGGGAGCTGTTTTTT
cdr3_aa: CASSSSRGWTGELFF
v_call: TRBV11-1
j_call: TRBJ2-2
d_call: .

cdr3_nt: TGTGCCAGCAGCTTACCGGGGGACACTGAAGCTTTCTTT
cdr3_aa: CASSLPGDTEAFF
v_call: TRBV7-3
j_call: TRBJ1-1
d_call: .

cdr3_nt: TGTGCCAGCAGCTCGACACTTAACACTGAAGCTTTCTTT
cdr3_aa: CASSSTLNTEAFF
v_call: TRBV7-2
j_call: TRBJ1-1
d_call: .

cdr3_nt: TGTGCCAGAAGTTGCCCCCCCGAAGCGACCTCAGGGATTGAAAAACTGTTTTTT
cdr3_aa: CARSCPPEATSGIEKLFF
v_call: TRBV5-3
j_call: TRBJ1-4
d_call: .

cdr3_nt: TGCGCCAGCAGCCAAGAGGTCCCTAGGGGCGTGCAGTTCTTC
cdr3_aa: CASSQEVPRGVQFF
v_call: TRBV4-3
j_call: TRBJ2-1
d_call: .

cdr3_nt: TGTGCCAGCAGCCTCGGGACTAGCGGGCACAATGAGCAGTTCTTC
cdr3_aa: CASSLGTSGHNEQFF
v_call: TRBV3-1/TRBV3-2
j_call: TRBJ2-1
d_call: TRBD2

cdr3_nt: TGTGCCAGCAGTGACATGAACACTGAAGCTTTCTTT
cdr3_aa: CASSDMNTEAFF
v_call: TRBV6-2/TRBV6-3
j_call: TRBJ1-1
d_call: .

cdr3_nt: TGTGCCAGTAGTATACAGCAGGGGTTCAGCTATGGCTACACCTTC
cdr3_aa: CASSIQQGFSYGYTF
v_call: TRBV19
j_call: TRBJ1-2
d_call: .

cdr3_nt: TGTGCCAGCAGCTCGAATTTTCGACAGGGAACAGATACGCAGTATTTT
cdr3_aa: CASSSNFRQGTDTQYF
v_call: TRBV13
j_call: TRBJ2-3
d_call: TRBD1

cdr3_nt: TGTGCCAGCAGCGAAGACAGGGACGGGGAGCAGTACTTC
cdr3_aa: CASSEDRDGEQYF
v_call: TRBV11-2
j_call: TRBJ2-7
d_call: TRBD1

cdr3_nt: TGTGCCAGCAGCTTAACTCAGGGAGGGGCGGGAGGAAACACCATATATTTT
cdr3_aa: CASSLTQGGAGGNTIYF
v_call: TRBV7-2
j_call: TRBJ1-3
d_call: .

cdr3_nt: TGTGCCAGCAGCTTAGTTCTAGGACAAACCGGGGAGCTGTTTTTT
cdr3_aa: CASSLVLGQTGELFF
v_call: TRBV7-2
j_call: TRBJ2-2
d_call: .

cdr3_nt: TGTGCCAGTAGTACACAGGGCCGGAACTATGGCTACACCTTC
cdr3_aa: CASSTQGRNYGYTF
v_call: TRBV19
j_call: TRBJ1-2
d_call: .

cdr3_nt: TGTGCCAGCAGGTCGGACAAAAACTATGGCTACACCTTC
cdr3_aa: CASRSDKNYGYTF
v_call: TRBV12-3/TRBV12-4
j_call: TRBJ1-2
d_call: .